A selection of T cell receptor beta chains follows, all from one sample in a study of cytomegalovirus exposure and HLA in healthy donors. Using immunoSEQ multiplex PCR, the repertoire was profiled, and TCRdb retains in-frame clones only, with some absent. The sample carries over 95,000 clones, about 61% recorded once. The sample comprised PBMCs. The receptors here all came from a man aged 18 to 30 in good health and CMV-seropositive. CDR3s include the opening cysteine and the closing phenylalanine or tryptophan. D genes are given only for firm matches. Some rows have no size entry. The others give once, few or many, or a class for an expanded clone.

clone_size d_call j_call v_call cdr3_aa cdr3_nt
. TRBD1 TRBJ1-2 TRBV19 CASSEDRGGNYGYTF TGTGCCAGTAGTGAAGACAGGGGGGGGAACTATGGCTACACCTTC
. . TRBJ1-5 TRBV7-8 CARVPRVNQPQHF TGTGCCAGGGTTCCCCGCGTCAATCAGCCCCAGCATTTT
. . TRBJ2-3 TRBV5-1 CASSLEGARADTQYF TGCGCCAGCAGCTTGGAAGGGGCTAGGGCAGATACGCAGTATTTT
few TRBD1 TRBJ2-2 TRBV10-1 CASSDHRGLGELFF TGCGCCAGCAGTGACCACAGGGGGCTCGGGGAGCTGTTTTTT
few TRBD2 TRBJ2-1 TRBV5-4 CASSSGRVKDNEQFF TGTGCCAGCAGCTCGGGGAGGGTCAAAGACAATGAGCAGTTCTTC
. TRBD1 TRBJ1-6 TRBV4-2 CASSQDDGQGASYNSPLHF TGTGCCAGCAGCCAAGACGACGGACAGGGGGCGTCCTATAATTCACCCCTCCACTTT
. . TRBJ2-2 TRBV7-3 CASSSGTPNTGELFF TGTGCCAGCAGCTCCGGGACACCGAACACCGGGGAGCTGTTTTTT
. TRBD1 TRBJ2-7 TRBV4-1 CASSHPSLKTGNSYEQYF TGCGCCAGCAGCCACCCCAGCCTAAAGACAGGGAACAGCTACGAGCAGTACTTC
. TRBD1 TRBJ2-1 TRBV6-1 CASSATGGGYNEQFF TGTGCCAGCAGTGCAACAGGGGGCGGCTACAATGAGCAGTTCTTC
. TRBD2 TRBJ2-5 TRBV28 CASTFPSVAGGGQETQYF TGTGCCAGCACCTTTCCCTCCGTAGCGGGGGGCGGCCAAGAGACCCAGTACTTC
. TRBD1 TRBJ2-3 TRBV6-5 CASSYRDRVTDTQYF TGTGCCAGCAGTTACCGGGACAGGGTAACAGATACGCAGTATTTT
once TRBD1 TRBJ1-3 TRBV7-3 CASSPTGTGGNTIYF TGTGCCAGCAGCCCGACAGGGACTGGTGGAAACACCATATATTTT
few TRBD1 TRBJ1-2 TRBV25-1 CASRQGDYGYTF TGTGCCAGTCGACAGGGGGATTATGGCTACACCTTC
few TRBD2 TRBJ2-7 TRBV4-1 CASSQTIGASGGYEQYF TGCGCCAGCAGCCAGACGATAGGGGCTAGCGGGGGCTACGAGCAGTACTTC
. TRBD2 TRBJ2-1 TRBV5-1 CASSLGVGGAYNEQFF TGCGCCAGCAGCTTGGGTGTCGGGGGGGCATACAATGAGCAGTTCTTC
. . TRBJ1-3 TRBV10-2 CASSDRRDTGNTIYF TGCGCCAGCAGTGACAGAAGGGACACTGGAAACACCATATATTTT
. TRBD1 TRBJ1-2 TRBV6-5 CASSYEGACGYTF TGTGCCAGCAGTTACGAGGGGGCTTGTGGCTACACCTTC
. . TRBJ2-6 TRBV18 CASSSLGQGWTGANVLTF TGTGCCAGCTCGTCATTGGGGCAGGGGTGGACAGGGGCCAACGTCCTGACTTTC
few . TRBJ1-6 TRBV4-1 CASSQDINRPSPLHF TGCGCCAGCAGCCAAGATATCAACAGGCCTTCACCCCTCCACTTT
. . TRBJ2-2 TRBV25-1 CASQGRDTGELFF TGTGCCAGCCAGGGGAGGGACACCGGGGAGCTGTTTTTT
. . TRBJ1-2 TRBV5-4 CASSLDRANYGYTF TGTGCCAGCAGCCTTGACAGAGCTAACTATGGCTACACCTTC
. . TRBJ2-7 TRBV7-6 CAYLEQYF TGTGCCTACCTAGAGCAGTACTTC
many . TRBJ2-7 TRBV11-2 CASSLGTGGPPSYEQYF TGTGCCAGCAGCTTAGGAACGGGGGGCCCACCCTCCTACGAGCAGTACTTC
. . TRBJ2-3 TRBV12-5 CASGLVTAMTTDTQYF TGTGCTAGTGGTTTGGTGACAGCGATGACCACAGATACGCAGTATTTT
. . TRBJ2-1 TRBV11-2 CASSLGGTYNEQFF TGTGCCAGCAGCTTAGGCGGGACCTACAATGAGCAGTTCTTC
. . TRBJ1-1 TRBV5-1 CASSLEQGGRAEAFF TGCGCCAGCAGCTTGGAACAGGGTGGGCGGGCTGAAGCTTTCTTT
. TRBD1 TRBJ1-3 TRBV11-2 CASGISTGARNTIYF TGTGCCAGCGGGATATCGACAGGGGCAAGAAACACCATATATTTT
. . TRBJ2-3 TRBV7-9 CASSSSGAGTDTQYF TGTGCCAGCAGCTCTTCGGGAGCGGGCACAGATACGCAGTATTTT
. TRBD2 TRBJ2-5 TRBV7-9 CASSPFGGGEQETQYF TGTGCCAGCAGCCCATTCGGCGGGGGGGAGCAAGAGACCCAGTACTTC
. . TRBJ1-6 TRBV30 CAWGPRVSDNSPLHF TGTGCCTGGGGTCCCAGGGTGAGCGATAATTCACCCCTCCACTTT
few TRBD2 TRBJ2-1 TRBV29-1 CSVEEGLAGDYNEQFF TGCAGCGTTGAAGAGGGGCTAGCGGGAGACTACAATGAGCAGTTCTTC
few . TRBJ1-1 TRBV29-1 CSVVRGRNTEAFF TGCAGCGTTGTTAGGGGTCGGAACACTGAAGCTTTCTTT
. TRBD1 TRBJ1-3 TRBV18 CASSPTGDPGNTIYF TGTGCCAGCTCGCCGACAGGGGATCCCGGAAACACCATATATTTT
. . TRBJ1-2 TRBV5-6 CASSFGAGIYGYTF TGTGCCAGCAGCTTTGGGGCAGGTATCTATGGCTACACCTTC
. . TRBJ1-1 TRBV29-1 CSVKTASGTEAFF TGCAGCGTTAAGACCGCTTCGGGGACTGAAGCTTTCTTT
. . TRBJ1-3 TRBV5-1 CASSVDNLSGNTIYF TGCGCCAGCAGCGTGGACAATCTCTCTGGAAACACCATATATTTT
. . TRBJ2-5 TRBV5-1 CASRTIAEGETQYF TGCGCCAGCAGAACGATAGCGGAGGGGGAGACCCAGTACTTC
. TRBD2 TRBJ2-1 TRBV19 CASSNWRGENEQFF TGTGCCAGTAGTAACTGGCGGGGGGAGAATGAGCAGTTCTTC
. . TRBJ1-1 TRBV19 CASSIGQASRRAFF TGTGCCAGTAGTATAGGACAGGCGAGTAGGCGGGCTTTCTTT
. TRBD1 TRBJ2-2 TRBV5-4 CASSAKTGFTGELFF TGTGCCAGCAGCGCAAAGACAGGGTTCACCGGGGAGCTGTTTTTT
. TRBD1 TRBJ2-7 TRBV13 CASSPPGQGYEQYF TGTGCCAGCAGTCCCCCGGGACAGGGCTACGAGCAGTACTTC